This TCR beta chain was captured by sequencing in a study of molecular identifiers for immune sequencing clone quantification. The use of previously described methods and listed TCR primers produced the bulk TCR libraries. TCRdb reprocessed the PCR reads with MiXCR, giving one entry per CDR3 protein. The sample contains over 550,000 distinct CDR3 sequences, around 25% of which appear only once. Study-wide points: Detectable among about a million naive cells, according to reports, was Jurkat TCR RNA spiked in from one cell.

This clonotype was picked up a small number of times. The target antigen is unknown. Sorted cells numbering roughly 19,000 to 1,000,000, with 10%, 30% or 50% RNA, yielded the naive CD8 libraries. The CD8+CD4-CCR7+CD45RA+ phenotype defined the sorted naive CD8 T cells. The sequence was collected from a human donor in good health. Some libraries in this study had Jurkat cell RNA spiked in. Source material: naive CD8+ T cells from blood, with Jurkat cell RNA spiked in. Subset: FACS-sorted CD8+CD4-CCR7+CD45RA+ naive T cells.

The CDR3 loop reads CASSSKPPGTGELFF. Written as DNA, the CDR3 is TGTGCCAGCAGCTCGAAACCCCCCGGAACCGGGGAGCTGTTTTTT. J is TRBJ2-2 and V is TRBV7-3; D is unresolved. V was cut by 4 bases and J by 5 bases, with 14 bases left in between. The CDR3 extends over 15 amino acids. The germline V gene encodes CDR1 SGHTA and CDR2 FQGTGA. Based on the CDR3 plus reference TRBV7-3 and TRBJ2-2, the full variable domain is GAGVSQTPSNKVTEKGKYVELRCDPISGHTALYWYRQSLGQGPEFLIYFQGTGAADDSGLPNDRFFAVRPEGSVSTLKIQRTERGDSAVYLCASSSKPPGTGELFFGEGSRLTVL.